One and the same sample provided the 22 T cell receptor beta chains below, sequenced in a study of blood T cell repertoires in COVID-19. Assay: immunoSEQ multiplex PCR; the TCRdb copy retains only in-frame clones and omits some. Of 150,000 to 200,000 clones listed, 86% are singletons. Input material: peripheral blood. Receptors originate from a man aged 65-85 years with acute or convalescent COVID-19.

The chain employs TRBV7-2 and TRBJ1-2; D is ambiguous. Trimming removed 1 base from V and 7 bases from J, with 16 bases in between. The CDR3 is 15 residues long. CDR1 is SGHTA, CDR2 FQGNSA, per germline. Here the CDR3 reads CASSLGGSSSSGYTF. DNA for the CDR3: TGTGCCAGCAGCTTAGGCGGCAGCTCGTCGAGTGGCTACACCTTC.

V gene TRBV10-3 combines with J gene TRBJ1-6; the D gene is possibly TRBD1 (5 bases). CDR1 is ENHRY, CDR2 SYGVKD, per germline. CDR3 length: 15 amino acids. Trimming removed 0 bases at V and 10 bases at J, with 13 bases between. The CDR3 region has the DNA TGTGCCATCAGTGAGTCCCGGCAGGGTGGCTCACCCCTCCACTTT. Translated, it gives CAISESRQGGSPLHF.

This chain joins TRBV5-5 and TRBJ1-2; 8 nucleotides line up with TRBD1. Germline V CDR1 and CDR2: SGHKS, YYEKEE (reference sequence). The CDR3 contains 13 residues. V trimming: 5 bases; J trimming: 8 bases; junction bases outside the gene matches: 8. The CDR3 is CASSPASGGGYTF. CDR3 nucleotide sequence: TGTGCCAGCAGTCCGGCTTCAGGGGGCGGCTACACCTTC.

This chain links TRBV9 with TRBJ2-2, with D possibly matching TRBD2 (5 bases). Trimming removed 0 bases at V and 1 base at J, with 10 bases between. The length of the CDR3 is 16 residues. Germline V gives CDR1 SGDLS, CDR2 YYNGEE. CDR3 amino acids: CASSVERSRNTGELFF. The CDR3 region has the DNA TGTGCCAGCAGCGTAGAGCGGAGCAGGAACACCGGGGAGCTGTTTTTT.

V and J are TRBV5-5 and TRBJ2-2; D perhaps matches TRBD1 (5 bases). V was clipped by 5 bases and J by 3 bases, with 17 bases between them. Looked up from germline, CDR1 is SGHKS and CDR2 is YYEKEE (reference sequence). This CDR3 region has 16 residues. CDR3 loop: CASRLTQGRDTGELFF. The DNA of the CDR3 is TGTGCCAGCAGGTTGACCCAGGGAAGGGACACCGGGGAGCTGTTTTTT.

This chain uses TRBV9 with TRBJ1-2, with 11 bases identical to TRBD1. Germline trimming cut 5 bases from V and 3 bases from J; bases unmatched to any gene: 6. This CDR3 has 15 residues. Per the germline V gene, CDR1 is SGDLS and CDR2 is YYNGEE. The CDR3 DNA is TGTGCCAGCAGAGAACCGGGACAGGGGGACTATGGCTACACCTTC. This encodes CASREPGQGDYGYTF.

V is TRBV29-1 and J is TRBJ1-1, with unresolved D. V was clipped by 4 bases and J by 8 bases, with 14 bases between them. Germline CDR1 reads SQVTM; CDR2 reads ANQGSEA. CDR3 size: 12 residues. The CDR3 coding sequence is TGCAGCGTTGGACTGCGTAGTGTAGAAGCTTTCTTT. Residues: CSVGLRSVEAFF.

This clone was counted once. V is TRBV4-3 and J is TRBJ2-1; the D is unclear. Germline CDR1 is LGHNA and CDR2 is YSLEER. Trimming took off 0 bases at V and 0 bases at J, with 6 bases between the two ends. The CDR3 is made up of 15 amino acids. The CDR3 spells CASSQDPNSYNEQFF. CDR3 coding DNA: TGCGCCAGCAGCCAAGATCCCAACTCCTACAATGAGCAGTTCTTC.

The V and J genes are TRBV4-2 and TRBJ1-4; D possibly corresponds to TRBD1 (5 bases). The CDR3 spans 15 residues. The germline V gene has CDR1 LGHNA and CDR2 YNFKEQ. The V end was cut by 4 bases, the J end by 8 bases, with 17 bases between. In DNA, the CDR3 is TGTGCCAGCAGCCCTACGGGGGGGTTTTTCGAAAAACTGTTTTTT. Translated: CASSPTGGFFEKLFF.

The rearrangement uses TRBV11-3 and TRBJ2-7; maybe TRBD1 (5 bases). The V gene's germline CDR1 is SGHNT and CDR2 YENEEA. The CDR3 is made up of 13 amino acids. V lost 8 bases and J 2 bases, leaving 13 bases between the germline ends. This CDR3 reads CASSQGSPYEQYF. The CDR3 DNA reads TGTGCCAGCTCCCAGGGAAGTCCCTACGAGCAGTACTTC.

CDR3 DNA: TGTGCCAGCAGCTCTACTTGGACAGGGAATAATTCACCCCTCCACTTT. Translating it yields CASSSTWTGNNSPLHF. The J gene is TRBJ1-6, the V gene TRBV7-9; TRBD1 matches at 8 bases. This CDR3 spans 16 amino acids. Germline loops: CDR1 SEHNR, CDR2 FQNEAQ (reference sequence). Trimming took 4 bases from V and 5 from J; bases not matched to a gene: 7. Full variable domain (rest looked up from reference TRBV7-9 and TRBJ1-6): DTGVSQNPRHKITKRGQNVTFRCDPISEHNRLYWYRQTLGQGPEFLTYFQNEAQLEKSRLLSDRFSAERPKGSFSTLEIQRTEQGDSAMYLCASSSTWTGNNSPLHFGNGTRLTVT.

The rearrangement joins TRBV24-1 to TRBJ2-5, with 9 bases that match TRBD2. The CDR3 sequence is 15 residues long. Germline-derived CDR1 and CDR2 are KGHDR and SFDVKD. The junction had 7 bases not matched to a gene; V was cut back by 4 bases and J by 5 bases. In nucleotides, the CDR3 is TGTGCCACCAGTGACCCAGGGACTAGCCGGGAGACCCAGTACTTC. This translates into CATSDPGTSRETQYF.

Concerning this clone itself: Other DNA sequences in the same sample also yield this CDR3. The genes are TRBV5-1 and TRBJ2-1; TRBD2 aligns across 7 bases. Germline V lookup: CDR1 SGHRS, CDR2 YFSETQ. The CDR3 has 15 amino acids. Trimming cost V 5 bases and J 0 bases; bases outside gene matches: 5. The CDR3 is CASSLGGSSYNEQFF. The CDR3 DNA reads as TGCGCCAGCAGTCTCGGGGGGAGCTCCTACAATGAGCAGTTCTTC.

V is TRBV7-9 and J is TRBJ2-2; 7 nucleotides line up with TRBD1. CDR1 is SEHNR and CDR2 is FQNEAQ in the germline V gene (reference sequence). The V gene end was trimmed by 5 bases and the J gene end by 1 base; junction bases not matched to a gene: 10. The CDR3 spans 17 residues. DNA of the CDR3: TGTGCCAGCAGCGCGCCCGGGACAGCATTGAACACCGGGGAGCTGTTTTTT. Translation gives CASSAPGTALNTGELFF.

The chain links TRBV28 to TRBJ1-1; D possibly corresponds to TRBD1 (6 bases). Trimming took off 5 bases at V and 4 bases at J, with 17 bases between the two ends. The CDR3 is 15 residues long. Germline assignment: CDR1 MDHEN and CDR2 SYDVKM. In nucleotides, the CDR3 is TGTGCCAGCAGTATAGCGACAGGTCGGGTCACTGAAGCTTTCTTT. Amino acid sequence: CASSIATGRVTEAFF. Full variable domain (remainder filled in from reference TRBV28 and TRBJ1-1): DVKVTQSSRYLVKRTGEKVFLECVQDMDHENMFWYRQDPGLGLRLIYFSYDVKMKEKGDIPEGYSVSREKKERFSLILESASTNQTSMYLCASSIATGRVTEAFFGQGTRLTVV.

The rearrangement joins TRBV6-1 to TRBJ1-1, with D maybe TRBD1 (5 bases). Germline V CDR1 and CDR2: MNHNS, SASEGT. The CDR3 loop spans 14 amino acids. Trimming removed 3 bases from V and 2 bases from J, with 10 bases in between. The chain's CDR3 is CASSEWGRNTEAFF. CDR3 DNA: TGTGCCAGCAGTGAGTGGGGCAGAAACACTGAAGCTTTCTTT.

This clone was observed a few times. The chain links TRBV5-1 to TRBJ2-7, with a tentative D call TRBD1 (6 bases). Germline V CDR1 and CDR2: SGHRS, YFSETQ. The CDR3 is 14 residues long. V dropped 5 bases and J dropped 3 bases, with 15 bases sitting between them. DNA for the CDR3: TGCGCCAGCAGTTCCGGGACATTGGGCTACGAGCAGTACTTC. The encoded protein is CASSSGTLGYEQYF. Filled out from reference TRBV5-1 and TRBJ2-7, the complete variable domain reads KAGVTQTPRYLIKTRGQQVTLSCSPISGHRSVSWYQQTPGQGLQFLFEYFSETQRNKGNFPGRFSGRQFSNSRSEMNVSTLELGDSALYLCASSSGTLGYEQYFGPGTRLTVT.

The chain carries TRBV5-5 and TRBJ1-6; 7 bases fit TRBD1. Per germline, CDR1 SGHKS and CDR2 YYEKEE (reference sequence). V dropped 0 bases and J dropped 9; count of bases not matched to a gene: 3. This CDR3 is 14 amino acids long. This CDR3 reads CASSLDRGGSPLHF. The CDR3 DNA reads TGTGCCAGCAGCTTGGACAGGGGAGGTTCACCCCTCCACTTT.

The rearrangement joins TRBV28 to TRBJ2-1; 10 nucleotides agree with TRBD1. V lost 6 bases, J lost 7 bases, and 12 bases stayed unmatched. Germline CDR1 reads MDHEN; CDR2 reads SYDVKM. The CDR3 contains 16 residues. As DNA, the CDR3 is TGTGCCAGCAGCCGTACGACAGGGGGCTTTAGAAATGAGCAGTTCTTC. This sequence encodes CASSRTTGGFRNEQFF.

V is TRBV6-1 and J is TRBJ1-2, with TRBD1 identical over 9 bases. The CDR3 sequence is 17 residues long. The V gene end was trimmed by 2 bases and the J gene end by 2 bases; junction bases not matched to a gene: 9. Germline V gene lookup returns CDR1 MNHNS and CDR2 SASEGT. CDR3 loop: CASSESRTGDRNYGYTF. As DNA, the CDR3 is TGTGCCAGCAGTGAATCTAGGACAGGGGACAGAAACTATGGCTACACCTTC.

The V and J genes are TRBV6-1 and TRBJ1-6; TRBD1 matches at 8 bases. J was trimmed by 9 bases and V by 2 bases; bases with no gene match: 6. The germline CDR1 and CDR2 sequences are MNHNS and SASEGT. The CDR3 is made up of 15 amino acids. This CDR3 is CASSESAGGFSPLHF. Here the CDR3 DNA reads TGTGCCAGCAGTGAATCGGCAGGGGGCTTTTCACCCCTCCACTTT.

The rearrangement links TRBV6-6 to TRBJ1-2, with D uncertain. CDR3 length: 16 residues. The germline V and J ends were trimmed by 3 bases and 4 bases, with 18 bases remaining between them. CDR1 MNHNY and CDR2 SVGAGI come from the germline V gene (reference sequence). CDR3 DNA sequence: TGTGCCAGCAGTTATCAGGCCTCCTCGGTGGGCTATGGCTACACCTTC. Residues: CASSYQASSVGYGYTF.